The subject of this entry is one TCR beta chain. Its specificity is not known. The sample holds other DNA sequences that translate to the same CDR3. With 6 bases removed from V and 2 bases from J, the gap between germline ends came to 14 bases. The germline gives CDR1 MNHEY, CDR2 SMNVEV (reference sequence). CDR3 size: 14 residues. The data were obtained in a study of shared clonotypes between healthy human individuals. Looking at the study overall: A couple of women and a few men aged 18 to 49 served as donors.

Naive CD8 cells comprised CD45RO-negative, CCR7-positively selected cells, excluding terminally differentiated effector memory CD45RA+ cells. Clones were read by immunoSEQ multiplex PCR, and TCRdb kept only the in-frame ones, dropping some. The sample contains some 1,900,000 clones, roughly 94% of which appear only once. Overall study results and limits: Sharing of clonotypes among donors was expected to vary with sequencing depth.

The chain joins TRBV27 to TRBJ2-7; D is perhaps TRBD1 or TRBD2 (6 bases each). Sequencing used naive CD8+ T cells sorted from blood. This TCR was recovered from a man younger than 30 in good health. The CDR3 here is CASSPSGAAYEQYF. The CDR3 DNA is TGTGCCAGCAGCCCTTCGGGGGCGGCCTACGAGCAGTACTTC.